This is a list of T cell receptor beta chains from one sample in a study of cytomegalovirus exposure and HLA in healthy donors. The method was immunoSEQ multiplex PCR; TCRdb's version includes in-frame clones alone and lacks a portion of them. The sample consists of 130,000 to 150,000 clones, roughly four fifths of them appearing once. Sample: PBMCs. The receptor set was obtained from a man aged 35-49 years in good health and CMV-seropositive. Both conserved end residues are part of each CDR3. The D gene is left open where the match is weak. Clone size is stated in some rows and not others, as once, few, many or a class when expanded.

D: TRBD1; J: TRBJ1-5; size: -; V: TRBV6-4; DNA: TGTGCCAGCAGTCTTGACAATCCCGGGACACAGGGGAATCAGCCCCAGCATTTT; CDR3: CASSLDNPGTQGNQPQHF
D: TRBD1; J: TRBJ2-3; size: -; V: TRBV6-1; DNA: TGTGCCAGCAGTGTACAGGGGGCTACCACAGATACGCAGTATTTT; CDR3: CASSVQGATTDTQYF
D: TRBD1; J: TRBJ1-2; size: -; V: TRBV27; DNA: TGTGCCAGCAGGCGGCCAGGGGGAAGCTACACCTTC; CDR3: CASRRPGGSYTF
D: -; J: TRBJ2-1; size: once; V: TRBV2; DNA: TGTGCCAGCAGCGCCACAGGGTACTCCTACAATGAGCAGTTCTTC; CDR3: CASSATGYSYNEQFF
D: -; J: TRBJ2-3; size: once; V: TRBV27; DNA: TGTGCCAGCAGTTTCCCACTCCTGCAGTATTTT; CDR3: CASSFPLLQYF
D: TRBD1; J: TRBJ2-7; size: few; V: TRBV18; DNA: TGTGCCAGCTCGCCGACAGGGGTCTACGAGCAGTACTTC; CDR3: CASSPTGVYEQYF
D: -; J: TRBJ2-2; size: -; V: TRBV21-1; DNA: TGTGCCAGCAGCAAATGGGGGACTAGCGGGAGCCCCGTACTCCCCCACGGGGAGCTGTTTTTT; CDR3: CASSKWGTSGSPVLPHGELFF
D: -; J: TRBJ2-7; size: -; V: TRBV5-5; DNA: TGTGCCAGCAGCTTGCGGGGCTACGAGCAGTACTTC; CDR3: CASSLRGYEQYF
D: -; J: TRBJ2-7; size: -; V: TRBV4-1; DNA: TGCGCCAGCAGCCTTTACCCACGTGAACTCGAGCAGTACTTC; CDR3: CASSLYPRELEQYF
D: TRBD1; J: TRBJ2-2; size: once; V: TRBV19; DNA: TGTGCCAGTAGGACAGGGGGCGGGACCGGGGAGCTGTTTTTT; CDR3: CASRTGGGTGELFF
D: TRBD1; J: TRBJ1-2; size: -; V: TRBV7-2; DNA: TGTGCCAGCAGCTTAGGCGGGACAGCTAACTATGGCTACACCTTC; CDR3: CASSLGGTANYGYTF
D: TRBD1; J: TRBJ1-6; size: -; V: TRBV25-1; DNA: TGTGCCAGCAGTGGACAGGGTACCTCCTATAATTCCCCCCTCCACTTT; CDR3: CASSGQGTSYNSPLHF
D: TRBD1; J: TRBJ1-5; size: -; V: TRBV28; DNA: TGTGCCAGCAACGCTCCGGGACAGATCAATCAGCCCCAGCATTTT; CDR3: CASNAPGQINQPQHF
D: -; J: TRBJ2-5; size: -; V: TRBV11-2; DNA: TGTGCCAGCAGCTTAGAAAGAGGAGTAGAGACCCAGTACTTC; CDR3: CASSLERGVETQYF
D: TRBD2; J: TRBJ2-5; size: -; V: TRBV11-1; DNA: TGTGCCAGCAGCCTAGTAGCGGGAGAGACCCAGTACTTC; CDR3: CASSLVAGETQYF
D: TRBD1; J: TRBJ2-5; size: -; V: TRBV5-1; DNA: TGCGCCAGCAGCTCACCGGGACAGCAAGAGACCCAGTACTTC; CDR3: CASSSPGQQETQYF
D: -; J: TRBJ1-2; size: -; V: TRBV2; DNA: TGTGCCAAACCAGGGGATAGCTATGGCTACACCTTC; CDR3: CAKPGDSYGYTF
D: -; J: TRBJ2-1; size: few; V: TRBV19; DNA: TGTGCCAGTAGTATCGATAGCGGCTCCTCCTACAATGAGCAGTTCTTC; CDR3: CASSIDSGSSYNEQFF
D: -; J: TRBJ2-1; size: -; V: TRBV11-2; DNA: TGTGCCAGCAGCTTAGACAGGGATAATGAGCAGTTCTTC; CDR3: CASSLDRDNEQFF
D: -; J: TRBJ1-3; size: -; V: TRBV7-9; DNA: TGTTCCAGCAGCTTTGGAGGGTCCGGAAACACCATATATTTT; CDR3: CSSSFGGSGNTIYF
D: -; J: TRBJ2-7; size: -; V: TRBV2; DNA: TGTGCCAGCAGTGAACAGGGGGAGGCCTACGAGCAGTACTTC; CDR3: CASSEQGEAYEQYF
D: TRBD1; J: TRBJ1-1; size: -; V: TRBV27; DNA: TGTGCCAGCAGTTCGATCCACACAGGGGGAGGCACTGAAGCTTTCTTT; CDR3: CASSSIHTGGGTEAFF
D: -; J: TRBJ1-4; size: -; V: TRBV19; DNA: TGTGCCAGTACCTTCAATGAAAAACTGTTTTTT; CDR3: CASTFNEKLFF
D: -; J: TRBJ1-2; size: few; V: TRBV9; DNA: TGTGCCAGCAGCGGAGGATTCGGCTATGGCTACACCTTC; CDR3: CASSGGFGYGYTF
D: TRBD2; J: TRBJ2-2; size: -; V: TRBV7-3; DNA: TGTGCCAGCAGCGAACCTAGCGGGAGGGCCGGGGAGCTGTTTTTT; CDR3: CASSEPSGRAGELFF
D: TRBD2; J: TRBJ2-7; size: -; V: TRBV7-9; DNA: TGTGCCAGCAGCTTACGCGGGGGGGTTTACGAGCAGTACTTC; CDR3: CASSLRGGVYEQYF
D: TRBD2; J: TRBJ2-1; size: -; V: TRBV5-1; DNA: TGCGCCAGCAGCTTGGCCCCGGGACTAGCGGGAGAGAATGAGCAGTTCTTC; CDR3: CASSLAPGLAGENEQFF
D: TRBD1; J: TRBJ1-4; size: -; V: TRBV6-1; DNA: TGTGCCAGCACCTTCGGGACAGGGGATGAAAAACTGTTTTTT; CDR3: CASTFGTGDEKLFF
D: TRBD2; J: TRBJ2-6; size: -; V: TRBV19; DNA: TGTGCCAGTAGCCCCACAGCGGGATCTGGGGCCAACGTCCTGACTTTC; CDR3: CASSPTAGSGANVLTF
D: TRBD1; J: TRBJ2-5; size: -; V: TRBV5-8; DNA: TGTGCCAGCAGCTCAGGACAGGGGACGTACCAAGAGACCCAGTACTTC; CDR3: CASSSGQGTYQETQYF
D: -; J: TRBJ1-3; size: -; V: TRBV27; DNA: TGTGCCAGCAGGATCCTCGGGACTGGCAACTCTGGAAACACCATATATTTT; CDR3: CASRILGTGNSGNTIYF
D: -; J: TRBJ1-3; size: -; V: TRBV7-9; DNA: TGTGCCAGCAGCGATACGACTATCTCTGGAAACACCATATATTTT; CDR3: CASSDTTISGNTIYF
D: -; J: TRBJ1-3; size: -; V: TRBV4-2; DNA: TGTGCCAGCAGCCAAGATCCCTCGATAGCTGGAAACACCATATATTTT; CDR3: CASSQDPSIAGNTIYF
D: -; J: TRBJ2-2; size: -; V: TRBV28; DNA: TGTGCCAGCAGTTTATTCGGCAGGGCGAACACCGGGGAGCTGTTTTTT; CDR3: CASSLFGRANTGELFF
D: -; J: TRBJ2-7; size: -; V: TRBV6-6; DNA: TGTGCCAGCAGTTACGACTACTCCTCAGACTACGAGCAGTACTTC; CDR3: CASSYDYSSDYEQYF
D: -; J: TRBJ1-3; size: -; V: TRBV10-2; DNA: TGCGCCAGCAGTAGCCTCGTTTCTGGAAACACCATATATTTT; CDR3: CASSSLVSGNTIYF
D: -; J: TRBJ2-2; size: -; V: TRBV15; DNA: TGTGCCACCAGCAGGGCTTTAGGGGAGCTGTTTTTT; CDR3: CATSRALGELFF
D: TRBD1; J: TRBJ1-2; size: -; V: TRBV5-6; DNA: TGTGCCAGCAGCCCTGTAGGACAGGGAAAACCTCTCAACTATGGCTACACCTTC; CDR3: CASSPVGQGKPLNYGYTF
D: -; J: TRBJ1-2; size: once; V: TRBV11-2; DNA: TGTGCCAGCAGCTCAACAGGGCTTGGGCATGGCTACACCTTC; CDR3: CASSSTGLGHGYTF
D: TRBD1; J: TRBJ2-2; size: -; V: TRBV5-1; DNA: TGCGCCAGCAGCCAAACTACAGGGGGCACCGGGGAGCTGTTTTTT; CDR3: CASSQTTGGTGELFF
D: -; J: TRBJ1-3; size: -; V: TRBV7-2; DNA: TGTGCCAGCAGCTTAGACAGGAGCTCTGGAAACACCATATATTTT; CDR3: CASSLDRSSGNTIYF
D: TRBD1; J: TRBJ1-2; size: -; V: TRBV29-1; DNA: TGCAGCGCAGGGGGCGGGGGCTATGGCTACACCTTC; CDR3: CSAGGGGYGYTF
D: -; J: TRBJ2-2; size: -; V: TRBV2; DNA: TGTGCCAGCAGTGAGTTTGGACAGAACACCGGGGAGCTGTTTTTT; CDR3: CASSEFGQNTGELFF
D: TRBD1; J: TRBJ2-7; size: -; V: TRBV28; DNA: TGTGCCAGCAGTTCCCTGGGACAGGGGCGGACCGAGCAGTACTTC; CDR3: CASSSLGQGRTEQYF
D: TRBD1; J: TRBJ2-7; size: -; V: TRBV13; DNA: TGTGCCAGCACCCTAGGGGGCTTCTCCTACGAGCAGTACTTC; CDR3: CASTLGGFSYEQYF
D: -; J: TRBJ2-7; size: -; V: TRBV29-1; DNA: TGCAGCGTTTACAGGGAAGGGTACGAGCAGTACTTC; CDR3: CSVYREGYEQYF
D: -; J: TRBJ1-5; size: -; V: TRBV30; DNA: TGTGCCTGGAGTGTGGAGGTTCGAGCAGGCAATCAGCCCCAGCATTTT; CDR3: CAWSVEVRAGNQPQHF
D: TRBD1; J: TRBJ2-7; size: -; V: TRBV28; DNA: TGTGCCAGCACAGGGGGCACCTACGAGCAGTACTTC; CDR3: CASTGGTYEQYF
D: -; J: TRBJ1-1; size: -; V: TRBV7-9; DNA: TGTGCCAGCAGCTCAGGAAGATCAAACACTGAAGCTTTCTTT; CDR3: CASSSGRSNTEAFF
D: -; J: TRBJ1-6; size: -; V: TRBV27; DNA: TGTGCCAGCAGTTTGGCTTATGTTTGGGGGGGTGATTCACCCCTCCACTTT; CDR3: CASSLAYVWGGDSPLHF
D: TRBD2; J: TRBJ2-1; size: -; V: TRBV9; DNA: TGTGCCAGCAGCGCGACTAGCGGGAGATACAATGAGCAGTTCTTC; CDR3: CASSATSGRYNEQFF
D: -; J: TRBJ1-5; size: -; V: TRBV19; DNA: TGTGCCAGTAGTATAGATAGCCAGCCAGGGGTCCAGCCCCAGCATTTT; CDR3: CASSIDSQPGVQPQHF
D: -; J: TRBJ2-3; size: -; V: TRBV4-3; DNA: TGCGCCAGCAGCCAAGACCGTAGACCGGGAGATGCAGATACGCAGTATTTT; CDR3: CASSQDRRPGDADTQYF
D: -; J: TRBJ2-1; size: -; V: TRBV6-1; DNA: TGTGCCAGCAGTCAGACAATCGGCAGTGAGCAGTTCTTC; CDR3: CASSQTIGSEQFF
D: -; J: TRBJ2-2; size: -; V: TRBV7-9; DNA: TGTTCCAGCAGCTTTTCTCCCCTCACCGGGGAGCTGTTTTTT; CDR3: CSSSFSPLTGELFF
D: TRBD1; J: TRBJ1-4; size: -; V: TRBV27; DNA: TGTGCCAGCAGTCAGACAGGGTCCCTTAATGAAAAACTGTTTTTT; CDR3: CASSQTGSLNEKLFF
D: TRBD1; J: TRBJ2-7; size: -; V: TRBV27; DNA: TGTGCCAGCAGTCCCGGGACAGGGGGCTACGAGCAGTACTTC; CDR3: CASSPGTGGYEQYF
D: -; J: TRBJ1-2; size: -; V: TRBV29-1; DNA: TGCAGCGCAGGGGTTAACTATGGCTACACCTTC; CDR3: CSAGVNYGYTF
D: -; J: TRBJ2-6; size: -; V: TRBV19; DNA: TGTGCCAGTAGTCCCCAGACAGGCTACTCTGGGGCCAACGTCCTGACTTTC; CDR3: CASSPQTGYSGANVLTF